This note documents a single T cell receptor (beta chain) sequence. The antigen is not known. This sample stems from a study of CXCR3-negative and CXCR3-positive naive CD8 T cells. General study results and limits: Partly lower CXCR3 expression followed cryopreservation, and most assays relied on fresh PBMCs.

TRB cDNA was prepared as libraries by UMI-labeled 5' RACE. TCRdb re-called the 5' RACE reads and catalogs CDR3 proteins one per entry, DNA excluded. This sample contains 20,000 to 30,000 distinct CDR3 sequences. CD45RO-CCR7+CD27+CD95- characterized naive CD8+ T cells. The CDR3 is 17 amino acids. Germline V gene lookup returns CDR1 SGHAT and CDR2 FQNNGV. The chain couples TRBV11-2 to TRBJ2-2; TCRdb proposes TRBD1, but this gene call is untestable without DNA. Sequencing used naive CXCR3- CD8+ T cells from blood. Subset of the sample: CD45RO-CCR7+CD27+CD95- naive CD8+ T cells lacking CXCR3 (TNR3-). This receptor was taken from a human donor in good health. Some clones in this sample may be carry-over from other donors' samples. CDR3: CASSLLGGTPNTGELFF. Full variable domain (remainder filled in from reference TRBV11-2 and TRBJ2-2): EAGVAQSPRYKIIEKRQSVAFWCNPISGHATLYWYQQILGQGPKLLIQFQNNGVVDDSQLPKDRFSAERLKGVDSTLKIQPAKLEDSAVYLCASSLLGGTPNTGELFFGEGSRLTVL.